The 17 T cell receptor beta chains below were found in one sample sequenced in a study of cytotoxic CD8 clonotypes in ibrutinib-treated CLL. Sequenced by immunoSEQ multiplex PCR; TCRdb stores in-frame clones only, minus some. The sample records hundreds of thousands of clones, almost 80% being singletons. The sample was PBMCs, taken before ibrutinib treatment. Receptors were obtained from a human donor with chronic lymphocytic leukemia.

This rearrangement joins TRBV10-3 to TRBJ1-5, with D tentatively TRBD1 (5 bases). CDR1 and CDR2 from the germline V gene are ENHRY and SYGVKD. CDR3 length equals 14 residues. V shed 9 bases and J shed 3 bases, with 15 bases lying between them. CDR3 in DNA: TGTGCCATTTCAGGGAGTTCTGACAATCAGCCCCAGCATTTT. This gives the protein CAISGSSDNQPQHF.

V usage is TRBV7-9 and J usage is TRBJ2-3; D uncertain. Germline CDR1 SEHNR, CDR2 FQNEAQ (reference sequence). V gave up 5 bases and J gave up 3 bases, with 15 bases separating them. The CDR3 contains 15 residues. CDR3 nucleotides: TGTGCCAGCAGCGCCATAGTTTCTTCGACAGATACGCAGTATTTT. This codes for CASSAIVSSTDTQYF.

The chain carries TRBV6-5 and TRBJ2-7; 11 bases are a match to TRBD2. The CDR3 has 15 residues. The germline V gene encodes CDR1 MNHEY and CDR2 SVGAGI. The J segment lost 4 bases and the V segment lost 4 bases, leaving 6 bases of the junction unmatched. The CDR3 coding sequence is TGTGCCAGCAGTTTGGGACTAGCGGCCTGGTACGAGCAGTACTTC. It encodes CASSLGLAAWYEQYF.

A single count supports this clone. The chain couples TRBV28 to TRBJ1-1, with no clear D. CDR1 MDHEN and CDR2 SYDVKM come from the germline V gene. V was clipped by 6 bases and J by 5 bases, with 13 bases between them. The CDR3 sequence is 13 residues long. The CDR3, as DNA: TGTGCCAGCAGAGGACCGACGGTAACTGAAGCTTTCTTT. Protein sequence: CASRGPTVTEAFF. Looking up the rest from reference TRBV28 and TRBJ1-1 gives the full variable domain: DVKVTQSSRYLVKRTGEKVFLECVQDMDHENMFWYRQDPGLGLRLIYFSYDVKMKEKGDIPEGYSVSREKKERFSLILESASTNQTSMYLCASRGPTVTEAFFGQGTRLTVV.

This chain links TRBV7-2 with TRBJ2-1; 8 bases align to TRBD1. This CDR3 contains 19 residues. Germline CDR1 is SGHTA and CDR2 is FQGNSA. V lost 1 base and J lost 0; bases outside the gene matches: 11. The CDR3 region is CASSLVNWGQVSSYNEQFF. The CDR3 region has the DNA TGTGCCAGCAGCTTAGTCAATTGGGGACAGGTTAGCTCCTACAATGAGCAGTTCTTC.

This clone was counted a single time. This chain joins TRBV19 and TRBJ1-5; possibly TRBD1 for D (6 bases). The CDR3 contains 15 residues. CDR1 LNHDA and CDR2 SQIVND come from the germline V gene (reference sequence). Trimming shortened V by 4 bases and J by 2 bases, and 12 bases separated the two germline ends. CDR3 coding DNA: TGTGCCAGTAGTACCATCGGGGGCCGCAATCAGCCCCAGCATTTT. Translating gives CASSTIGGRNQPQHF.

The chain is built from TRBV19 and TRBJ2-1, with 7 bases aligning to TRBD1. Germline V lookup: CDR1 LNHDA, CDR2 SQIVND (reference sequence). The CDR3 contains 13 residues. V was clipped by 7 bases and J by 5 bases; unmatched bases: 5. The CDR3 DNA reads TGTGCCAGTAACCGGGACAGCAACAATGAGCAGTTCTTC. Its protein is CASNRDSNNEQFF.

Comments on this clone: Within the sample, other DNA sequences also encode this same CDR3. The chain employs TRBV5-1 and TRBJ2-3; 8 bases fit TRBD2. The germline CDR1 and CDR2 sequences are SGHRS and YFSETQ. V dropped 0 bases and J dropped 3; count of bases not matched to a gene: 0. The CDR3 length is 14 residues. CDR3 nucleotide sequence: TGCGCCAGCAGCTTGGCGGGGGGGACAGATACGCAGTATTTT. It codes for CASSLAGGTDTQYF.

V and J are TRBV6-5 and TRBJ2-3, with D possibly TRBD2 on 5 matching bases. The CDR3 runs to 14 residues. In germline, CDR1 is MNHEY, CDR2 SVGAGI. V was trimmed by 8 bases and J by 0 bases, leaving 12 bases between them. This chain's CDR3 is CASGLTGSTDTQYF. The CDR3 nucleotides are TGTGCCAGCGGACTGACCGGTAGCACAGATACGCAGTATTTT.

V gene TRBV6-5 combines with J gene TRBJ1-1; D not resolved. Germline CDR1 reads MNHEY; CDR2 reads SVGAGI. The ends were cut back, 6 bases at V and 4 bases at J, with 18 bases in the middle. The CDR3 is 15 amino acids. CDR3 sequence: CASRGPPHGSTEAFF. The CDR3 coding sequence is TGTGCCAGCAGGGGCCCTCCACACGGGAGCACTGAAGCTTTCTTT.

The chain couples TRBV5-1 to TRBJ2-7; 15 bases are a match to TRBD2. The V and J ends lost 3 bases and 3 bases, in that order; junction bases with no gene match: 7. Germline loops: CDR1 SGHRS, CDR2 YFSETQ. This CDR3 is built from 17 residues. The CDR3 spells CASSSGLAGGVSYEQYF. The CDR3 bases are TGCGCCAGCAGCTCAGGACTAGCGGGAGGGGTAAGCTACGAGCAGTACTTC. Full variable domain (outside the CDR3, taken from reference TRBV5-1 and TRBJ2-7): KAGVTQTPRYLIKTRGQQVTLSCSPISGHRSVSWYQQTPGQGLQFLFEYFSETQRNKGNFPGRFSGRQFSNSRSEMNVSTLELGDSALYLCASSSGLAGGVSYEQYFGPGTRLTVT.

On this clone itself: The same CDR3 also results from other DNA sequences found in this sample. The chain joins TRBV9 to TRBJ2-7; 7 bases line up with TRBD2. The CDR3 is made up of 14 amino acids. Germline CDR1 is SGDLS and CDR2 is YYNGEE. V lost 1 base to trimming and J lost 2 bases; unmatched junction nucleotides: 3. CDR3 DNA: TGTGCCAGCAGCGTAAGCGGGACTCCCTACGAGCAGTACTTC. This gives the protein CASSVSGTPYEQYF. Combining the CDR3 with reference TRBV9 and TRBJ2-7 gives the whole variable domain DSGVTQTPKHLITATGQRVTLRCSPRSGDLSVYWYQQSLDQGLQFLIQYYNGEERAKGNILERFSAQQFPDLHSELNLSSLELGDSALYFCASSVSGTPYEQYFGPGTRLTVT.

The count of this clone is one. The chain uses TRBV15 and TRBJ2-1; 7 nucleotides align to TRBD1. Germline CDR1 and CDR2: LNHNV and YYDKDF (reference sequence). CDR3 length: 17 residues. The trim removed 0 bases at V and 0 bases at J, leaving 5 bases unmatched. The CDR3 DNA reads as TGTGCCACCAGCAGAGATCTGCCAGGGGGCTCCTACAATGAGCAGTTCTTC. Protein sequence: CATSRDLPGGSYNEQFF.

This rearrangement joins TRBV6-1 to TRBJ2-3, with 8 bases lining up with TRBD2. This CDR3 has 17 residues. Unmatched junction bases numbered 12, after V lost 4 bases and J lost 3 bases. CDR1 is MNHNS, CDR2 SASEGT, per germline. Here the CDR3 reads CASSGRGGREPTDTQYF. The CDR3 bases are TGTGCCAGCAGTGGACGGGGGGGGCGGGAGCCAACAGATACGCAGTATTTT.

The chain links TRBV5-4 to TRBJ1-4; TRBD1 might be the D (6 bases). Trimming took 0 bases from V and 8 from J, leaving 17 bases between them. The germline V gene has CDR1 SGHNT and CDR2 YYREEE (reference sequence). The length of the CDR3 is 16 residues. In DNA, the CDR3 is TGTGCCAGCAGCTTGGCTGGACAGTTCGGGTACGAAAAACTGTTTTTT. Translated, it gives CASSLAGQFGYEKLFF.

This clone was observed a single time. The V gene is TRBV5-1, the J gene TRBJ2-3, with D unclear. The CDR3 contains 12 residues. Looked up from germline, CDR1 is SGHRS and CDR2 is YFSETQ. V dropped 0 bases and J dropped 4 bases, with 3 bases sitting between them. The CDR3 nucleotides read TGCGCCAGCAGCTTGGTACCAGATACGCAGTATTTT. Residues: CASSLVPDTQYF.

The J gene is TRBJ2-7, the V gene TRBV7-9, with TRBD1 matching over 9 bases. Germline loops: CDR1 SEHNR, CDR2 FQNEAQ (reference sequence). The ends lost 5 bases at V and 0 bases at J; junction bases unmatched: 8. This CDR3 has 16 amino acids. CDR3 nucleotides: TGTGCCAGCAGCCCACCGAACAGGGGGCGCTCCTACGAGCAGTACTTC. It encodes CASSPPNRGRSYEQYF.